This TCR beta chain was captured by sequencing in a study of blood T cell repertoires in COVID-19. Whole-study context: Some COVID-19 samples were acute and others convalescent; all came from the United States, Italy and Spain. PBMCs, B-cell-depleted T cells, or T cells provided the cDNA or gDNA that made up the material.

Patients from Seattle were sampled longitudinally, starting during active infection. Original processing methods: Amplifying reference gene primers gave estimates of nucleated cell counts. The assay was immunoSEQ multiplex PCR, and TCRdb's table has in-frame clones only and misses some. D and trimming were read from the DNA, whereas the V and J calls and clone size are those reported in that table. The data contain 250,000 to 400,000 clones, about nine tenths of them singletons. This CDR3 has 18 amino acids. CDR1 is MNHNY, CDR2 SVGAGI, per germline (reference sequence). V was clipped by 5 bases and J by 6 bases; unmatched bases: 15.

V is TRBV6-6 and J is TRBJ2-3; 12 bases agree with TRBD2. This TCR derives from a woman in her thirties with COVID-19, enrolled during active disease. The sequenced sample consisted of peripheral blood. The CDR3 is CASSPDSFPGTSGDTQYF. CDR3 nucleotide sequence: TGTGCCAGCAGTCCTGACAGCTTTCCCGGGACTAGCGGGGATACGCAGTATTTT.